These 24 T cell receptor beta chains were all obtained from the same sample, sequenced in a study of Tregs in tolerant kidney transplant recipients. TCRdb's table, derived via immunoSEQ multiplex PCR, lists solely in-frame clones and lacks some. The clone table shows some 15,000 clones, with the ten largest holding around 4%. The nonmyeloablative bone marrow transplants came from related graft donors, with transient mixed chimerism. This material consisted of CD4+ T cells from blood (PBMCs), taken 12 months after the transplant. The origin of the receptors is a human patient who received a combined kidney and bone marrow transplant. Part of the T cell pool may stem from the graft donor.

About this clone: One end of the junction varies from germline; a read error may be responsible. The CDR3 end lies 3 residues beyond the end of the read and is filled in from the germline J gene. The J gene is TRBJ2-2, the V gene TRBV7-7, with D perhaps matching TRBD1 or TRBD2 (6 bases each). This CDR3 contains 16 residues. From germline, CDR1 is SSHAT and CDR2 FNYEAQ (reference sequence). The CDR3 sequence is CASSSAGTGRSGELFF. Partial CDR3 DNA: TGTGCTAGCAGCTCAGCGGGTACAGGGAGGTCCGGGGAG.

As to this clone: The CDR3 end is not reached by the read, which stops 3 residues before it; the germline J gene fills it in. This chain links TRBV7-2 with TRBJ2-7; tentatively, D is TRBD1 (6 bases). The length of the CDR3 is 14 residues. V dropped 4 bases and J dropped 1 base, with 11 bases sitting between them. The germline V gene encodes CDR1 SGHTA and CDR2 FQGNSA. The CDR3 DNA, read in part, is TGTGCCAGCAGCTCCAAGACAGGATCCTACGAG. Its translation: CASSSKTGSYE. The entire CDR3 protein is CASSSKTGSYEQYF.

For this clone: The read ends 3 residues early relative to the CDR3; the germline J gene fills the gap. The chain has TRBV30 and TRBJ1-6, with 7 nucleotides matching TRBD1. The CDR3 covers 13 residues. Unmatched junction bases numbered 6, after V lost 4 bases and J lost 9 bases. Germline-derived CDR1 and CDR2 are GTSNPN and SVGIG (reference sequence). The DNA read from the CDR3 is TGTGCCTGGAAGACAGGGATTGGTTCACCC. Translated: CAWKTGIGSP. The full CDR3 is CAWKTGIGSPLHF.

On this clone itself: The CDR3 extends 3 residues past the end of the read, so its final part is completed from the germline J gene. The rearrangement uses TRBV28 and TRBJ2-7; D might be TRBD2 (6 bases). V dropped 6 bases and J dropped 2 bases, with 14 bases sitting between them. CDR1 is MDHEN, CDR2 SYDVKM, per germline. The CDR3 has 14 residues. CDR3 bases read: TGTGCCAGCAGGCGGGGACTCGGGACCTACGAG. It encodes CASRRGLGTYE. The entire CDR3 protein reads CASRRGLGTYEQYF.

CDR3 loop: CAWSPSFTGVKTEAFF. The CDR3 DNA, read in part, is TGTGCCTGGAGCCCCTCGTTTACAGGGGTCAAGACTGAA. J is TRBJ1-1 and V is TRBV30, with TRBD1 identical over 7 bases. The CDR3 end is not reached by the read, which stops 3 residues before it; the germline J gene fills it in. CDR3 length: 16 residues. Germline values: CDR1 GTSNPN, CDR2 SVGIG (reference sequence). The V gene end was trimmed by 3 bases and the J gene end by 5 bases; junction bases not matched to a gene: 15.

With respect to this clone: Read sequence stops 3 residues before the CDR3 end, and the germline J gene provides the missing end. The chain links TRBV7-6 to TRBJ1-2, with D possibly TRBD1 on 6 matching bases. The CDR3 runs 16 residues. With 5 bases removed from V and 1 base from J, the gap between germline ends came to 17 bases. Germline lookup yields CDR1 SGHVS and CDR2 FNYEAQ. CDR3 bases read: TGTGCCAGCAGCAACTCACGGGGGGCGGATAACTATGGC. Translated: CASSNSRGADNYG. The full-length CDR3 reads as CASSNSRGADNYGYTF.

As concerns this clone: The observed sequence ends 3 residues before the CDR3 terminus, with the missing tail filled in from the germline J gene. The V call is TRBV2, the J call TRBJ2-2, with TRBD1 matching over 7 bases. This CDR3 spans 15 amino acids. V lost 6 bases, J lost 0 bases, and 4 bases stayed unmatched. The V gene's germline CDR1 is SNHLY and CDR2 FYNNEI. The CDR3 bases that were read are TGTGCCAGCAGGGCAGGGACAGCGAACACCGGGGAG. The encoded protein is CASRAGTANTGE. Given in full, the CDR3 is CASRAGTANTGELFF. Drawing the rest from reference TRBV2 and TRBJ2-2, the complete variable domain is EPEVTQTPSHQVTQMGQEVILRCVPISNHLYFYWYRQILGQKVEFLVSFYNNEISEKSEIFDDQFSVERPDGSNFTLKIRSTKLEDSAMYFCASRAGTANTGELFFGEGSRLTVL.

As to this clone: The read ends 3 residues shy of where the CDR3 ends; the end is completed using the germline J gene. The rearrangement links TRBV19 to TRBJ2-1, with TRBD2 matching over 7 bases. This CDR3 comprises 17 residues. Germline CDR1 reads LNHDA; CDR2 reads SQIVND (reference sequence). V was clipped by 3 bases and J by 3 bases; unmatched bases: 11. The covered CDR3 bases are TGTGCCAGTAGTATTGCTCCAAGCGGGATAGGCTACAATGAG. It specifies CASSIAPSGIGYNE. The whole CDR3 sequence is CASSIAPSGIGYNEQFF.

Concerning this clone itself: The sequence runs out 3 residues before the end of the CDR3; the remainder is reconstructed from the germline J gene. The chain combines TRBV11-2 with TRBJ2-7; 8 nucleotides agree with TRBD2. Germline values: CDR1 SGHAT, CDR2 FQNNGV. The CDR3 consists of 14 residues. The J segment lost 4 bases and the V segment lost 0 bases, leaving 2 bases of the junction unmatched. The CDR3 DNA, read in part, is TGTGCCAGCAGCTTAGACGGGAGGGGGTACGAG. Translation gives CASSLDGRGYE. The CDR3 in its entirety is CASSLDGRGYEQYF.

CDR3 bases read: TGTGCCAGCAGCTTAGAGGGGACTAGGGACAATGAG. It codes for CASSLEGTRDNE. The whole CDR3 protein reads CASSLEGTRDNEQFF. This chain links TRBV11-3 with TRBJ2-1; TRBD2 matches at 8 bases. The read ends 3 residues before the CDR3 terminus; that terminus is restored from the germline J gene. The CDR3 is 15 amino acids. CDR1 and CDR2 (germline): SGHNT, YENEEA. With 0 bases clipped from V and 5 bases from J, the junction kept 3 bases outside the gene matches.

The sequenced CDR3 bases are TGTGCCAGTAGTATGCTGACAGAAAATGAAAAA. As protein: CASSMLTENEK. The whole CDR3 sequence reads CASSMLTENEKLFF. This chain connects TRBV19 to TRBJ1-4, with D maybe TRBD1 (5 bases). The read falls 3 residues short of the CDR3 end, and the missing part is taken from the germline J gene. The CDR3 is made up of 14 amino acids. Germline V gene sequence: CDR1 LNHDA, CDR2 SQIVND (reference sequence). V lost 3 bases and J 5 bases, leaving 10 bases between the germline ends.

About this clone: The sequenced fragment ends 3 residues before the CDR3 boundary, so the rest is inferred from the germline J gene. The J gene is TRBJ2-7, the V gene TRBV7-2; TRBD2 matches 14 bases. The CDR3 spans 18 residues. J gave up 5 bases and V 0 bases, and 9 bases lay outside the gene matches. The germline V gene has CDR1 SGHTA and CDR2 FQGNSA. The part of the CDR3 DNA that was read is TGTGCCAGCAGCTTAGCTAGGGTGACTAGCGGGAGGGCCCACGAG. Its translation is CASSLARVTSGRAHE. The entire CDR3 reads CASSLARVTSGRAHEQYF.

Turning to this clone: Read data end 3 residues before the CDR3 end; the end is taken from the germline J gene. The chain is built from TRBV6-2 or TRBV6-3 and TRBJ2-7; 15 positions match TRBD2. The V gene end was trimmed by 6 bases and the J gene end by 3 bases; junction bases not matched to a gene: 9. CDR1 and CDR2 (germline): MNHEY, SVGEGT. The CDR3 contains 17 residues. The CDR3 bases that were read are TGTGCCAGCAGCCCTGGGACTAGCGGGAGGCGAGTCTACGAG. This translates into CASSPGTSGRRVYE. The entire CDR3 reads CASSPGTSGRRVYEQYF.

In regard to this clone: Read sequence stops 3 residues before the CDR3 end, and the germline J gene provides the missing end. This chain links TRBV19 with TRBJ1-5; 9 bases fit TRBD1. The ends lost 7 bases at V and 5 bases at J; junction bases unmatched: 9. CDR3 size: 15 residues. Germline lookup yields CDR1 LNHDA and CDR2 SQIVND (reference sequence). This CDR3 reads CASTRGQGEYQPQHF. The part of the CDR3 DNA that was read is TGTGCCAGTACCCGGGGACAGGGCGAGTATCAGCCC.

This CDR3 is CATRLAGGYEQYF. The part of the CDR3 DNA that was read is TGTGCCACTCGACTAGCGGGAGGGTACGAG. The rearrangement uses TRBV7-2 and TRBJ2-7; TRBD2 aligns across 14 bases. The CDR3 extends 3 residues past the end of the read, so its final part is completed from the germline J gene. Germline values: CDR1 SGHTA, CDR2 FQGNSA. The CDR3 loop spans 13 amino acids. The junction had 3 bases not matched to a gene; V was cut back by 10 bases and J by 4 bases.

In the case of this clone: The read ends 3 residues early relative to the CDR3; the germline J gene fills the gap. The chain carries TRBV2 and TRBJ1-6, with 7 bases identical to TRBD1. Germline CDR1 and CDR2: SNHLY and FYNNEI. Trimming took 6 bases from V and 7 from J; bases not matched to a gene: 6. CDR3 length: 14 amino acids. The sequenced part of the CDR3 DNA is TGTGCCAGCAGGTTGACAGGGAAAAATTCACCC. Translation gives CASRLTGKNSP. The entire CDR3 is CASRLTGKNSPLHF. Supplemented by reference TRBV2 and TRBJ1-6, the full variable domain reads EPEVTQTPSHQVTQMGQEVILRCVPISNHLYFYWYRQILGQKVEFLVSFYNNEISEKSEIFDDQFSVERPDGSNFTLKIRSTKLEDSAMYFCASRLTGKNSPLHFGNGTRLTVT.

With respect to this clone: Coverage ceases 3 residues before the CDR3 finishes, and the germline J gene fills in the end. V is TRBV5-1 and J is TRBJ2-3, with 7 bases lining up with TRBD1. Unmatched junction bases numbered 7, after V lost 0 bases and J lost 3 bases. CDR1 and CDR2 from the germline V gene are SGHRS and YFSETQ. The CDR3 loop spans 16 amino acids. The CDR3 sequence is CASSLAGQEDTDTQYF. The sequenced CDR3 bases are TGCGCCAGCAGCTTGGCAGGACAGGAAGATACAGATACG.

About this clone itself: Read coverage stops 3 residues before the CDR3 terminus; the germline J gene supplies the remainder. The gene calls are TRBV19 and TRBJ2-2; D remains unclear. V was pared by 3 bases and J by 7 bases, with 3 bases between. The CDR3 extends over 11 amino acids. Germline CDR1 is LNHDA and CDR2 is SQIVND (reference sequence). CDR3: CASSISGELFF. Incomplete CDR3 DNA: TGTGCCAGTAGTATTAGCGGGGAG.

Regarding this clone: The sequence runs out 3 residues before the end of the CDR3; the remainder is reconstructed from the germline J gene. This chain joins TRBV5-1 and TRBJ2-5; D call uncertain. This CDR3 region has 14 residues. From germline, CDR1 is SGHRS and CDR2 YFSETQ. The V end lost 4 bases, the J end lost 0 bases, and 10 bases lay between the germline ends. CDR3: CASSPRNYQETQYF. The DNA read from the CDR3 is TGCGCCAGCAGCCCTAGAAATTACCAAGAGACC.

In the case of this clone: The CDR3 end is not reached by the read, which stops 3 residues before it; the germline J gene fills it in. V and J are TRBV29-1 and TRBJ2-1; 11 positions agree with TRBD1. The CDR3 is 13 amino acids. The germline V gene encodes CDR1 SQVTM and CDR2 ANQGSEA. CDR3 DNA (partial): TGCAGTGGGGGGACAGGGGGTTTCAATGAG. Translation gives CSGGTGGFNE. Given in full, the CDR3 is CSGGTGGFNEQFF.

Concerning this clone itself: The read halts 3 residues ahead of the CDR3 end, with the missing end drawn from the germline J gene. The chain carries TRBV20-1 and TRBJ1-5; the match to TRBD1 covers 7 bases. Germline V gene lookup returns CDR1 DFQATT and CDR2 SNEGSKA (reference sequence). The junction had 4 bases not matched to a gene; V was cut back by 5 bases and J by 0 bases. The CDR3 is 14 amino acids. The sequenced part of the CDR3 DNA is TGCAGTGCTTGGGGACAGCTTAGCAATCAGCCC. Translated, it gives CSAWGQLSNQP. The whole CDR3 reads CSAWGQLSNQPQHF.

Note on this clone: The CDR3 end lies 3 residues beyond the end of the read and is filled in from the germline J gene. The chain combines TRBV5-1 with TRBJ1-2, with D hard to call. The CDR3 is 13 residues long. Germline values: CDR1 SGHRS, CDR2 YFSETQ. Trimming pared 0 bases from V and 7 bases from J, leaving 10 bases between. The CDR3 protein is CASSLGRVGGYTF. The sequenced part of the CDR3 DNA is TGCGCCAGCAGCTTGGGTAGGGTCGGTGGC.

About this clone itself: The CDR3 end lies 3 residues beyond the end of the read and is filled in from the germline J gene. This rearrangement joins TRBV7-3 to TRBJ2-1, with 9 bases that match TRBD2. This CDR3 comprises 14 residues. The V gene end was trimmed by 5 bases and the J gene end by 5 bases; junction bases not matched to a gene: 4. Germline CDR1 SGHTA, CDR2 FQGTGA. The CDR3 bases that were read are TGTGCCAGCAGCCGGAGCGGGAGGAACAATGAG. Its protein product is CASSRSGRNNE. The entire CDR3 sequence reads CASSRSGRNNEQFF.

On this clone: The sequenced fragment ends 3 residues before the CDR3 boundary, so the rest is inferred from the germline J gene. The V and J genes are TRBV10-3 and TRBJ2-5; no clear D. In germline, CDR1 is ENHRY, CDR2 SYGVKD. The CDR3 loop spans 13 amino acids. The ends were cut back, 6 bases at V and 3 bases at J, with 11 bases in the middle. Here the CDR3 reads CAISPQVEETQYF. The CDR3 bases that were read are TGTGCCATCAGCCCTCAGGTGGAAGAGACC.